This passage covers 24 T cell receptor beta chains from one sample sequenced in a study of cytotoxic CD8 clonotypes in ibrutinib-treated CLL. The protocol was immunoSEQ multiplex PCR, while the TCRdb copy is restricted to in-frame clones and leaves out a portion. The sample consists of 50,000 to 65,000 clones, 45% to 65% of them appearing once. The material was PBMCs, obtained after 12 months of ibrutinib treatment. These receptors were obtained from a human donor with chronic lymphocytic leukemia.

The gene calls are TRBV2 and TRBJ2-7; maybe TRBD2 (6 bases). V lost 3 bases to trimming and J lost 2 bases, with 17 bases between them. CDR3 size: 16 residues. Germline CDR1 reads SNHLY; CDR2 reads FYNNEI. The CDR3 DNA reads TGTGCCAGCAGTGACGCGGCGGGGCAGGCTACCTACGAGCAGTACTTC. Its translation: CASSDAAGQATYEQYF.

This clone was counted a few times. The V gene is TRBV5-4, the J gene TRBJ2-7; 9 bases agree with TRBD2. Germline CDR1 and CDR2: SGHNT and YYREEE (reference sequence). The length of the CDR3 is 18 residues. Trimming cost V 3 bases and J 9 bases; bases outside gene matches: 22. CDR3 DNA sequence: TGTGCCAGCAGCTCAGGAGGTGTGGTTAGCGGGAGATCGACCACGCAGTACTTC. Protein sequence: CASSSGGVVSGRSTTQYF. Full variable domain (missing parts from reference TRBV5-4 and TRBJ2-7): ETGVTQSPTHLIKTRGQQVTLRCSSQSGHNTVSWYQQALGQGPQFIFQYYREEENGRGNFPPRFSGLQFPNYSSELNVNALELDDSALYLCASSSGGVVSGRSTTQYFGPGTRLTVT.

CDR3 residues: CASSPSGGSYNEQFF. In nucleotides, the CDR3 is TGTGCCAGCAGTCCGAGCGGGGGGTCCTACAATGAGCAGTTCTTC. The rearrangement joins TRBV28 to TRBJ2-1; 9 nucleotides line up with TRBD2. The CDR3 is made up of 15 amino acids. Trimming took 5 bases from V and 1 from J; bases not matched to a gene: 3. CDR1 MDHEN and CDR2 SYDVKM come from the germline V gene.

The genes are TRBV4-2 and TRBJ2-3; TRBD1 aligns across 7 bases. CDR1 is LGHNA and CDR2 is YNFKEQ in the germline V gene. V lost 5 bases, J lost 1 base, and 9 bases stayed unmatched. The CDR3 extends over 16 amino acids. CDR3 sequence (DNA): TGTGCCAGCAGCTCCGGGACAGCTGAGCGCACAGATACGCAGTATTTT. Its protein product is CASSSGTAERTDTQYF.

The J gene is TRBJ2-3, the V gene TRBV5-1, with a tentative D call TRBD1 (5 bases). V lost 0 bases to trimming and J lost 3 bases, with 8 bases between them. The CDR3 covers 14 residues. Germline V gene data show CDR1 as SGHRS and CDR2 as YFSETQ. CDR3 coding DNA: TGCGCCAGCAGCTTGGGGACACCGACAGATACGCAGTATTTT. It translates to CASSLGTPTDTQYF.

This clone has only a few counts. The gene calls are TRBV9 and TRBJ2-1; TRBD2 aligns across 10 bases. This CDR3 spans 15 amino acids. The germline CDR1 and CDR2 sequences are SGDLS and YYNGEE. The V and J ends lost 0 bases and 9 bases, in that order; junction bases with no gene match: 6. CDR3 amino acids: CASSVAAGGPSEQFF. CDR3 DNA sequence: TGTGCCAGCAGCGTAGCAGCGGGGGGGCCCAGTGAGCAGTTCTTC.

The count of this clone is one. For the CDR3, the DNA is TGTGCCAGCAGTTTGTCCAGGGCAACTAATGAAAAACTGTTTTTT. Protein: CASSLSRATNEKLFF. The genes are TRBV6-1 and TRBJ1-4; TRBD1 might be the D (5 bases). V was clipped by 5 bases and J by 0 bases, with 10 bases between them. Looked up from germline, CDR1 is MNHNS and CDR2 is SASEGT. CDR3 length: 15 residues.

This clone occurred once. The V and J genes are TRBV6-1 and TRBJ2-2; 9 nucleotides line up with TRBD1. This CDR3 region has 14 residues. Trimming at V came to 6 bases and at J to 5 bases, leaving 4 bases not matched to a gene. Germline V CDR1 and CDR2: MNHNS, SASEGT. This CDR3 is CASRTGGRTGELFF. CDR3 DNA: TGTGCCAGCAGGACAGGGGGTAGGACCGGGGAGCTGTTTTTT.

The rearrangement joins TRBV11-3 to TRBJ2-2; D is unresolved. The CDR3 covers 15 residues. V lost 3 bases and J lost 1, with 9 bases in between. The germline gives CDR1 SGHNT, CDR2 YENEEA. CDR3 protein: CASSLGSMNTGELFF. CDR3 DNA: TGTGCCAGCAGCTTGGGCTCTATGAACACCGGGGAGCTGTTTTTT.

The chain employs TRBV6-1 and TRBJ1-1; D gene ambiguous. V was pared by 6 bases and J by 2 bases, with 10 bases between. CDR3 length: 13 amino acids. Per the germline V gene, CDR1 is MNHNS and CDR2 is SASEGT. The CDR3 spells CASRKQDNTEAFF. The CDR3 region has the DNA TGTGCCAGCAGGAAACAAGACAACACTGAAGCTTTCTTT.

The chain combines TRBV4-1 with TRBJ2-3, with D possibly TRBD2 on 5 matching bases. This CDR3 region has 20 residues. Germline CDR1 MGHRA, CDR2 YSYEKL. The germline V and J ends were trimmed by 1 base and 2 bases, with 25 bases remaining between them. Here the CDR3 DNA reads TGCGCCAGCAGCCAAGCCCTCCAGTCTCTCTTTAGCGACAACACAGATACGCAGTATTTT. This gives the protein CASSQALQSLFSDNTDTQYF.

The gene calls are TRBV5-1 and TRBJ1-3; D is undetermined. CDR1 is SGHRS and CDR2 is YFSETQ in the germline V gene. This CDR3 has 13 amino acids. V was shortened by 3 bases and J by 2 bases, with 6 bases between the two germline ends. CDR3 nucleotide sequence: TGCGCCAGCAGCTGGAGGGCTGGAAACACCATATATTTT. Residues: CASSWRAGNTIYF.

This sequence joins TRBV19 and TRBJ1-2, with TRBD1 identical over 7 bases. V lost 4 bases to trimming and J lost 4 bases; unmatched junction nucleotides: 12. CDR1 and CDR2 (germline): LNHDA, SQIVND (reference sequence). The CDR3 is 16 residues long. The CDR3 loop is CASSTPWDSRSYGYTF. Written as DNA, the CDR3 is TGTGCCAGTAGTACCCCCTGGGACAGTAGGTCCTATGGCTACACCTTC.

This sequence joins TRBV5-4 and TRBJ2-2; TRBD2 agrees at 11 bases. The CDR3 length is 16 residues. In germline, CDR1 is SGHNT, CDR2 YYREEE (reference sequence). Trimming removed 1 base from V and 7 bases from J; junction bases left unmatched: 6. CDR3 nucleotide sequence: TGTGCCAGCAGCTTGCCGAATAGCGGGGGGGTCGGGGAGCTGTTTTTT. Protein product: CASSLPNSGGVGELFF. The complete variable domain, with remaining parts taken from reference TRBV5-4 and TRBJ2-2, reads ETGVTQSPTHLIKTRGQQVTLRCSSQSGHNTVSWYQQALGQGPQFIFQYYREEENGRGNFPPRFSGLQFPNYSSELNVNALELDDSALYLCASSLPNSGGVGELFFGEGSRLTVL.

The V and J genes are TRBV2 and TRBJ1-1; TRBD1 aligns across 9 bases. The germline gives CDR1 SNHLY, CDR2 FYNNEI. The CDR3 contains 17 residues. The V gene end was trimmed by 0 bases and the J gene end by 5 bases; junction bases not matched to a gene: 10. This CDR3 is CASSEARDRVVKTEAFF. The CDR3, as DNA: TGTGCCAGCAGTGAAGCGCGGGACAGGGTAGTTAAGACTGAAGCTTTCTTT.

This chain links TRBV5-4 with TRBJ2-1; the match to TRBD2 covers 8 bases. V lost 4 bases to trimming and J lost 3 bases; unmatched junction nucleotides: 6. The germline V gene has CDR1 SGHNT and CDR2 YYREEE (reference sequence). The CDR3 is 15 amino acids. The CDR3 loop reads CASSPRGGLYNEQFF. DNA for the CDR3: TGTGCCAGCAGCCCCCGGGGGGGCCTCTACAATGAGCAGTTCTTC.

V and J are TRBV5-1 and TRBJ2-5, with D perhaps matching TRBD2 (6 bases). Germline CDR1 is SGHRS and CDR2 is YFSETQ. The CDR3 contains 14 residues. Trimming pared 4 bases from V and 2 bases from J, leaving 12 bases between. The chain's CDR3 is CASSPRAGQETQYF. The DNA for the CDR3 is TGCGCCAGCAGCCCCAGGGCGGGACAAGAGACCCAGTACTTC.

This clone was seen a few times. The chain employs TRBV7-6 and TRBJ2-3; 8 nucleotides line up with TRBD1. The V and J ends lost 6 bases and 2 bases, in that order; junction bases with no gene match: 10. CDR1 is SGHVS and CDR2 is FNYEAQ in the germline V gene. The CDR3 sequence is 16 residues long. The CDR3 bases are TGTGCCAGCAGTTCTCAGGGGGCTTTAGCCACAGATACGCAGTATTTT. It yields the protein CASSSQGALATDTQYF.

This sequence joins TRBV5-6 and TRBJ1-3, with 8 bases that match TRBD1. The V and J ends lost 4 bases and 4 bases, in that order; junction bases with no gene match: 10. CDR1 SGHDT and CDR2 YYEEEE come from the germline V gene. This CDR3 spans 16 amino acids. The CDR3 DNA is TGTGCCAGCAGCCCGAGTTGGACAGGGACAGGAAACACCATATATTTT. It encodes CASSPSWTGTGNTIYF.

Judged by abundance, this clone is large. For the CDR3, the DNA is TGTGCCAGCAGCCGGGTTTTGCGGGGCCAAGAGACCCAGTACTTC. Protein product: CASSRVLRGQETQYF. V is TRBV7-2 and J is TRBJ2-5, with D possibly matching TRBD2 (6 bases). The germline V gene has CDR1 SGHTA and CDR2 FQGNSA. Trimming left V 5 bases short and J 1 base short, with 14 bases between. This CDR3 is 15 amino acids long.

The count of this clone is one. V and J are TRBV9 and TRBJ1-1, with D maybe TRBD1 (6 bases). The CDR3 has 15 amino acids. The germline CDR1 and CDR2 sequences are SGDLS and YYNGEE. The V gene lost 1 base and the J gene lost 1 base, with 11 bases spanning the gap. The CDR3 is CASSVRSGENTEAFF. CDR3 nucleotides: TGTGCCAGCAGCGTAAGGTCAGGGGAGAACACTGAAGCTTTCTTT.

This clone occurred a few times. This chain joins TRBV15 and TRBJ2-5, with 11 bases aligning to TRBD1. The CDR3 sequence is 14 residues long. Germline CDR1 is LNHNV and CDR2 is YYDKDF (reference sequence). V dropped 2 bases and J dropped 7; count of bases not matched to a gene: 3. The CDR3 loop reads CATSRWGQGGTQYF. The CDR3, as DNA: TGTGCCACCAGCAGATGGGGACAGGGGGGGACCCAGTACTTC.

There are a few counts of this clone. This chain uses TRBV28 with TRBJ1-2; 7 bases map to TRBD1. This CDR3 has 14 residues. V lost 6 bases and J lost 10; bases outside the gene matches: 14. Germline CDR1 is MDHEN and CDR2 is SYDVKM. DNA for the CDR3: TGTGCCAGCAGGGACCGGGACAGTATTTTGTCCTACACCTTC. Translation: CASRDRDSILSYTF.

The sample holds a few counts of this clone. The genes are TRBV6-1 and TRBJ2-3; tentatively, D is TRBD2 (6 bases). CDR1 and CDR2 from the germline V gene are MNHNS and SASEGT. The CDR3 has 14 amino acids. Trimming removed 7 bases at V and 5 bases at J, with 16 bases between. CDR3 nucleotide sequence: TGTGCCAGCAACGGTTTGTTCGGGGGAGATACGCAGTATTTT. This translates into CASNGLFGGDTQYF.